The source of this T cell receptor beta chain is a study of CD4 and CD8 cells across lung adenocarcinoma regions (dated by TCRdb to the late 2010s). Some background on the complete study: The study examined intratumor heterogeneity of the T cell receptor repertoire by comparing tumor centers with tumor margins.

The donors were patients who had localized lung adenocarcinoma, which is a subtype of non-small cell lung cancer. Samples were obtained from the centers of localized lung adenocarcinomas. For TCR repertoire analysis, CD4+ T cells taken from tumor tissue were profiled apart from CD8+ T cells. The library came from PCR. Sequencing was carried out with a HiSeq X Ten. TCRdb trimmed public reads at Q25 via fastp, called clones via MiXCR and kept in-frame beta chains. Every distinct CDR3 protein forms one entry, paired with its most common genes and DNA. The sample table contains roughly 1,700 distinct CDR3 sequences; only one count was recorded for under 50% of them. Clones ranked in the top ten supply 20% to 25% of the sample. About this clonotype itself: The clone's antigen remains unknown. No qualities accompany the bases; no much larger clone lies one base away.

What was sequenced was CD4+ T cells from the center of a lung tumor. The label giving this sample's cell subset or site can be read as: tumor center region. The receptor was isolated from a female donor with lung adenocarcinoma. The CD4 and CD8 labels of this study may be unreliable.

The nucleotide sequence is TGTGCCAGCAGTGATACAGTGAAGAACACCGGGGAGCTGTTTTTT. It is translated as CASSDTVKNTGELFF. The sequence is built from TRBV12-3 or TRBV12-4 and TRBJ2-2; no D gene can be assigned with confidence. The trim is 5 bases for V and 1 base for J, with a gap of 11 bases between the germline ends. Inclusive of the bounding cysteine and phenylalanine, the CDR3 is 15 residues long. The read is trimmed to its CDR3 DNA, 45 bases read in frame from base 1.